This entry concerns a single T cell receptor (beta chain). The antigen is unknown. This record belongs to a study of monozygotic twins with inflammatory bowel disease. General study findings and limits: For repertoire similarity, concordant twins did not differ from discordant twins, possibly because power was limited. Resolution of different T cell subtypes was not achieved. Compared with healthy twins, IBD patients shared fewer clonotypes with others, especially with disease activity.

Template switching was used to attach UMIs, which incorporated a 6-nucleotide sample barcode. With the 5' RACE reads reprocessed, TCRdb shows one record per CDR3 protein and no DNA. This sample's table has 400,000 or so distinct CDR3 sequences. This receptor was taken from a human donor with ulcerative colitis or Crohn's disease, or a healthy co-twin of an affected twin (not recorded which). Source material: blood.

This CDR3 reads CASSYLGVGNTEAFF. The genes are TRBV27 and TRBJ1-1. The CDR3 has 15 amino acids. Per the germline V gene, CDR1 is MNHEY and CDR2 is SMNVEV (reference sequence).